This TCR beta chain originates from a study of high-grade serous ovarian cancer treatment subgroups. Study-wide findings and caveats: Without spatial data, bulk sequencing limits insight into HGSC tumor diversity.

As regards this clone: The antigen remains undetermined.

Assay: immunoSEQ multiplex PCR; the TCRdb copy retains only in-frame clones and omits some. The sample yields a few thousand clones, approximately 80% seen once. Tumor tissue was taken before any definitive surgery or chemotherapy was given. With 0 bases clipped from V and 5 bases from J, the junction kept 4 bases outside the gene matches. Germline V CDR1 and CDR2: SGHKS, YYEKEE (reference sequence). The length of the CDR3 is 15 residues. The chain employs TRBV5-5 and TRBJ2-3; 9 bases line up with TRBD2. The receptor comes from a human donor with high-grade serous ovarian cancer. Material for sequencing was tumor tissue. CDR3 in DNA: TGTGCCAGCAGCTTGGAGCTTAGCGGGAGAGATACGCAGTATTTT. Protein product: CASSLELSGRDTQYF.